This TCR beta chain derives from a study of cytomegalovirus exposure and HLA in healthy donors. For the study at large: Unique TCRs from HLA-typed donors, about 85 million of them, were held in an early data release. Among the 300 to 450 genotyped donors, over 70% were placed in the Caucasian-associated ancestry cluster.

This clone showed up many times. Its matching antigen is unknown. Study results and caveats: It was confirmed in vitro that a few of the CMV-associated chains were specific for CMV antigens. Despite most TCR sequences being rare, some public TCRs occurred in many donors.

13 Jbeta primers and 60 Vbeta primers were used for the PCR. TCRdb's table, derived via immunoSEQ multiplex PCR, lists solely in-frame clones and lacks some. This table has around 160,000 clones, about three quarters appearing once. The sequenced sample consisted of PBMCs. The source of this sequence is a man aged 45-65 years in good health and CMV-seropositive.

CDR3 amino acids: CALAQGADTGELFF. The CDR3 DNA reads as TGTGCCCTAGCACAGGGGGCGGACACCGGGGAGCTGTTTTTT. The chain couples TRBV6-1 to TRBJ2-2; TRBD1 matches at 9 bases. The germline gives CDR1 MNHNS, CDR2 SASEGT. The CDR3 totals 14 residues. J gave up 3 bases and V 11 bases, and 7 bases lay outside the gene matches.